The following is a T cell receptor beta chain sequence with its context. The antigen is undetermined. CD4+ T cells were isolated untouched, about 97.7% pure. The assay was immunoSEQ multiplex PCR, and TCRdb's table has in-frame clones only and misses some. The table lists 55,000 to 80,000 clones, roughly 78% of them singletons. CDR1 and CDR2 from the germline V gene are MNHEY and SMNVEV (reference sequence). The CDR3 totals 16 residues. With 4 bases clipped from V and 2 bases from J, the junction kept 7 bases outside the gene matches. These data are taken from a study of T cell repertoires and HLA-DP antigens. Study-wide results and limits: Average cumulative frequency of previously undetected clones was over 30% against one allele and more than 50% against the other.

The sequenced material came from CD4+ T cells from PBMCs. The chain joins TRBV27 to TRBJ2-3, with 9 bases matching TRBD2. The TCR was taken from a man in his 60s in good health and CMV-seronegative. CDR3 protein: CASSSRLAENTDTQYF. DNA of the CDR3: TGTGCCAGCAGTTCCAGACTAGCGGAGAACACAGATACGCAGTATTTT.